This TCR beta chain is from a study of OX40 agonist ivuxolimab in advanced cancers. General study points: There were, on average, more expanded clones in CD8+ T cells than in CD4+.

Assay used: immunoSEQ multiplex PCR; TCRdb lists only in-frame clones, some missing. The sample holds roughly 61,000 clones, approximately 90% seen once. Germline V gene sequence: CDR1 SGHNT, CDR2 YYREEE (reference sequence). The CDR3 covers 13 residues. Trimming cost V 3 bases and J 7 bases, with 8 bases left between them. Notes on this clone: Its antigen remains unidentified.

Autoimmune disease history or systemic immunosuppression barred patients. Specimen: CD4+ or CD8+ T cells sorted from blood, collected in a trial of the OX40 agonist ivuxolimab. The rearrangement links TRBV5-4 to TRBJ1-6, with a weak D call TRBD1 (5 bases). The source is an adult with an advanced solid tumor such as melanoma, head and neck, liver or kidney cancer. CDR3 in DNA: TGTGCCAGCAGCTCTCCAGGGAATTCACCCCTCCACTTT. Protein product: CASSSPGNSPLHF.